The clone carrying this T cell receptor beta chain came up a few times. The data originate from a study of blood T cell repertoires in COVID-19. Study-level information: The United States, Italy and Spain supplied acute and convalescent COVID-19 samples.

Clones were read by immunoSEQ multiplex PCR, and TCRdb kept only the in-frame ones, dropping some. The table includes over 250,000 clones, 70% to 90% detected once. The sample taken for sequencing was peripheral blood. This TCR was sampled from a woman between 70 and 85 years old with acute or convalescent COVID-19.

The CDR3: CASSLAFTTEAFF. The CDR3 coding sequence is TGTGCCAGCAGCTTAGCATTCACTACTGAAGCTTTCTTT. This chain links TRBV7-9 with TRBJ1-1, with no clear D. The CDR3 consists of 13 residues. Germline values: CDR1 SEHNR, CDR2 FQNEAQ (reference sequence). Between the trimmed V and J ends, which lost 0 bases and 5 bases, there was a span of 7 bases.